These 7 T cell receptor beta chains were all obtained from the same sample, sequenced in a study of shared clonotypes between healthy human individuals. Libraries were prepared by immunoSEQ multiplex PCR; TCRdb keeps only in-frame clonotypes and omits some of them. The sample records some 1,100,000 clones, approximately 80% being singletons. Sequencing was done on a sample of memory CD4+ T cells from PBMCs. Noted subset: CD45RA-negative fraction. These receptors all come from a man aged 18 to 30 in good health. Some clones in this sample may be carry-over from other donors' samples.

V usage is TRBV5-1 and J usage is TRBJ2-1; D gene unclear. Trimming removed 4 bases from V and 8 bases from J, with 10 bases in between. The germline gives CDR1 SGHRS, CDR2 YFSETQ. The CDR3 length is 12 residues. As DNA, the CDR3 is TGCGCCAGCAGCCCGAGATTTGATGAGCAGTTCTTC. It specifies CASSPRFDEQFF.

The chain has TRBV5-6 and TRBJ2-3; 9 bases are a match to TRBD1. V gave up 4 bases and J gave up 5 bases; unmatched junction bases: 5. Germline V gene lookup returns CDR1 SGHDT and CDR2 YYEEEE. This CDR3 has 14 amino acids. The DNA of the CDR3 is TGTGCCAGCAGCGAAGACAGGGGGAGAGATACGCAGTATTTT. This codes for CASSEDRGRDTQYF.

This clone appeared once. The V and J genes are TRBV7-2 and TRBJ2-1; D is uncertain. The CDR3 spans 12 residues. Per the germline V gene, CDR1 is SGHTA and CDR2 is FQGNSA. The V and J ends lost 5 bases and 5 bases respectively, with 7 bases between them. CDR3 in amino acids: CASSAPNNEQFF. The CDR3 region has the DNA TGTGCCAGCAGCGCTCCAAACAATGAGCAGTTCTTC.

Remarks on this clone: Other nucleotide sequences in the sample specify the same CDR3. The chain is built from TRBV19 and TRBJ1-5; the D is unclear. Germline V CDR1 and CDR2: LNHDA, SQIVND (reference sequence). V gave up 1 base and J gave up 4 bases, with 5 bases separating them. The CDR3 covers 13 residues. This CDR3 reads CASSIGGNQPQHF. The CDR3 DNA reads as TGTGCCAGTAGTATAGGTGGAAATCAGCCCCAGCATTTT.

The CDR3 spells CASSHIAGGGPGSGEQYF. For the CDR3, the DNA is TGTGCCAGCAGCCACATAGCGGGGGGAGGGCCCGGTAGCGGCGAGCAGTACTTC. V gene TRBV7-8 combines with J gene TRBJ2-7; 10 bases map to TRBD2. CDR3 length: 18 residues. V lost 5 bases and J lost 6; bases outside the gene matches: 19. Germline V gene sequence: CDR1 SGHVS, CDR2 FQNEAQ.

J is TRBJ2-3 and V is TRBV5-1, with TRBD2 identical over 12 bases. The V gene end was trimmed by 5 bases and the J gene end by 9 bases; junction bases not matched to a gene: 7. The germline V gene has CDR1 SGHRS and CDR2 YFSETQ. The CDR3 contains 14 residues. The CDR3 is CASSDVLAGGTQYF. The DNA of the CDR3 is TGCGCCAGCAGTGACGTGCTAGCGGGAGGGACGCAGTATTTT.

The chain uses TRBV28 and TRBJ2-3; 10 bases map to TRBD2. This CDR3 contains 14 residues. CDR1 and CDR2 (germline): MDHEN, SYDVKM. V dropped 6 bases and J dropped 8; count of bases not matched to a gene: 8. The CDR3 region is CASRKGLAIVTQYF. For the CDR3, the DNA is TGTGCCAGCAGGAAGGGACTAGCGATAGTTACGCAGTATTTT.